This T cell receptor beta chain was identified during a study of T cells after yellow fever vaccination. Study context: Fractions of low cell number were prepared using SMART-Seq v4 Ultra Low Input. Study observations and caveats: Subsequent to the booster, the majority of primary-vaccination clones reappeared (around 96% CD4, 88% CD8). Some clonotypes were seen in both the CD4 and the CD8 compartments. These made up a small share and likely arose from convergent recombination.

This CDR3 spans 13 amino acids. CDR1 GTSNPN and CDR2 SVGIG come from the germline V gene (reference sequence). Deletions cut 1 base from V and 2 bases from J, with 7 bases between. The TCR cDNA carried a universal primer site and UMIs from 5'RACE template switching. TCRdb passed the 5' RACE reads through MiXCR, listing each CDR3 protein once. The repertoire holds 100,000 to 150,000 distinct CDR3 sequences, 7.4% seen once, with 2% to 3% in the top ten. This clonotype was picked up many times. Its antigen remains unknown. The starting material was CD4+ T cells sorted from PBMCs, obtained about 10 days after the first yellow fever vaccination. V and J are TRBV30 and TRBJ2-3; possibly TRBD1 or TRBD2 for D (5 bases each). This receptor was identified in a man between 18 and 29 years old who received the YFV17D yellow fever vaccine. CDR3 nucleotide sequence: TGTGCCTGGAGTGCGGGGACCACAGATACGCAGTATTTT. The encoded protein is CAWSAGTTDTQYF.